This T cell receptor beta chain stems from a study of blood T cells in healthy people across ages. PCR was performed a second time for about 7 to 11 cycles using a sample-barcoded 5' primer and a J-beta primer mix. TCRdb used MiXCR to reprocess the 5' RACE reads, holding one entry per CDR3 protein. The sample has around 1,800,000 distinct CDR3 sequences; about two fifths are singletons. Germline V gives CDR1 MNHEY, CDR2 SVGEGT. There are 18 residues in the CDR3. V was shortened by 2 bases and J by 1 base, with 18 bases between the two germline ends. This clonotype has more than one count but fewer than ten. Its antigen remains unidentified. The authors isolated at least 6.5 million PBMCs per sample. Study results and caveats: More naive CD4+ cells and higher diversity marked long-lived donors relative to aged donors. Naive T cell percentage showed a strong correlation with the diversity of TCR beta.

This clonotype originated in a human donor in good health. Input material: blood. The chain uses TRBV6-2 or TRBV6-3 and TRBJ1-5; D may be TRBD1 (5 bases). The CDR3 is CASSYRIRTPESNQPQHF. CDR3 bases: TGTGCCAGCAGTTACCGAATCCGGACACCCGAGAGCAATCAGCCCCAGCATTTT.